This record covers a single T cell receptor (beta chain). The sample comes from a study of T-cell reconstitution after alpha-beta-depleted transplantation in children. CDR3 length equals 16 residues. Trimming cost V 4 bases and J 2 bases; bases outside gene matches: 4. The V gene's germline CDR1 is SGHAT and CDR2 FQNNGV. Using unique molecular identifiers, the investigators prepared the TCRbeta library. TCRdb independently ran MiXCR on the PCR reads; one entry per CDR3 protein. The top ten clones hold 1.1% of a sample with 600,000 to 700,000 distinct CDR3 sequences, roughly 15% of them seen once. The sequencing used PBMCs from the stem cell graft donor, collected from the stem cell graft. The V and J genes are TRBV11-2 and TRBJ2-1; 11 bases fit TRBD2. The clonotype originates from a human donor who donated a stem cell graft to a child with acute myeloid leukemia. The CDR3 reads CASSSTSGGPYNEQFF. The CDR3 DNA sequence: TGTGCCAGCAGCTCAACTAGCGGGGGACCCTACAATGAGCAGTTCTTC.